One and the same sample provided the 15 T cell receptor beta chains below, sequenced in a study of CD8 T cells in ankylosing spondylitis. Study-wide results and limits: A TCR beta motif made of several highly homologous variants seemed typical of ankylosing spondylitis blood.

TCRdb re-analysed the 5' RACE reads in MiXCR, keeping a single row per CDR3 protein. The sample lists 800,000 to 900,000 distinct CDR3 sequences, 12% occurring once. The antigens of these receptors remain unknown. Source material: blood, either unsorted or a sorted T cell fraction (not recorded which). The receptors derive from a male donor with ankylosing spondylitis.

This clonotype was seen a handful of times. V usage is TRBV7-9 and J usage is TRBJ2-1; D is possibly TRBD2 (7 bases). The CDR3 extends over 15 amino acids. V was trimmed by 3 bases and J by 5 bases, leaving 14 bases between them. Per the germline V gene, CDR1 is SEHNR and CDR2 is FQNEAQ (reference sequence). The CDR3 DNA follows: TGTGCCAGCAGCTTTTCGGGGGGCGGAGACAATGAGCAGTTCTTC. Translated: CASSFSGGGDNEQFF.

The rearrangement joins TRBV6-5 to TRBJ1-6; TRBD1 is a possible D gene (5 bases). Germline loops: CDR1 MNHEY, CDR2 SVGAGI. The CDR3 extends over 16 amino acids. The V end was cut by 0 bases, the J end by 3 bases, with 9 bases between. Here the CDR3 DNA reads TGTGCCAGCAGTTACTCGGGGACGGTCTATAATTCACCCCTCCACTTT. It codes for CASSYSGTVYNSPLHF.

This clonotype was observed many times. The rearrangement joins TRBV29-1 to TRBJ2-5; D possibly uses TRBD1 or TRBD2 (6 bases each). Germline V CDR1 and CDR2: SQVTM, ANQGSEA. The CDR3 has 10 residues. CDR3 bases: TGCAGTGGAGGGGGGGAGACCCAGTACTTC. Its translation: CSGGGETQYF. The full variable domain, in which reference TRBV29-1 and TRBJ2-5 provide the parts outside the CDR3, is SAVISQKPSRDICQRGTSLTIQCQVDSQVTMMFWYRQQPGQSLTLIATANQGSEATYESGFVIDKFPISRPNLTFSTLTVSNMSPEDSSIYLCSGGGETQYFGPGTRLLVL.

V and J are TRBV20-1 and TRBJ2-7, with 10 bases matching TRBD2. Per germline, CDR1 DFQATT and CDR2 SNEGSKA (reference sequence). Unmatched junction bases numbered 8, after V lost 0 bases and J lost 6 bases. This CDR3 is built from 15 residues. In DNA form, the CDR3 reads TGCAGTGCTAGAGATCGGCTAGCGGGAGCCGGCGAGCAGTACTTC. Residues: CSARDRLAGAGEQYF.

This clonotype was detected many times. The chain employs TRBV27 and TRBJ1-5; no clear D gene. The CDR3 runs 15 residues. Trimming pared 3 bases from V and 0 bases from J, leaving 9 bases between. CDR1 is MNHEY, CDR2 SMNVEV, per germline (reference sequence). CDR3 sequence (DNA): TGTGCCAGCAGTTTGAGGGCACATAGCAATCAGCCCCAGCATTTT. Its translation: CASSLRAHSNQPQHF.

This clonotype was counted many times. The chain links TRBV12-3 or TRBV12-4 to TRBJ1-1; D is perhaps TRBD1 (6 bases). Trimming stripped 3 bases from V and 9 bases from J, with 11 bases between. The CDR3 contains 12 residues. CDR3 bases: TGTGCCAGCAGTTTTGGGGGGCAGCAAGCTTTCTTT. Translating gives CASSFGGQQAFF.

This rearrangement joins TRBV20-1 to TRBJ2-1; 8 bases are shared with TRBD2. Germline values: CDR1 DFQATT, CDR2 SNEGSKA (reference sequence). V lost 1 base and J lost 5; bases outside the gene matches: 10. This CDR3 has 16 residues. In nucleotides, the CDR3 is TGCAGTGCTAGAGCCAGAAGCGGGAGAGGCCACAATGAGCAGTTCTTC. Protein: CSARARSGRGHNEQFF.

CDR3 residues: CASSYGGQYEKLFF. DNA for the CDR3: TGTGCCAGCAGTTATGGGGGACAGTATGAAAAACTGTTTTTT. The J gene is TRBJ1-4, the V gene TRBV6-5, with 7 nucleotides matching TRBD1. This CDR3 is built from 14 residues. Germline V CDR1 and CDR2: MNHEY, SVGAGI. The trim removed 3 bases at V and 6 bases at J, leaving 4 bases unmatched.

V usage is TRBV20-1 and J usage is TRBJ1-5; maybe TRBD1 (5 bases). V was shortened by 1 base and J by 6 bases, with 19 bases between the two germline ends. Germline V lookup: CDR1 DFQATT, CDR2 SNEGSKA (reference sequence). This CDR3 has 16 amino acids. This CDR3 is CSARALGDPGIQPQHF. DNA for the CDR3: TGCAGTGCTAGAGCGCTCGGGGACCCAGGCATTCAGCCCCAGCATTTT.

In this sample, this clonotype turned up a few times. The rearrangement joins TRBV5-1 to TRBJ1-4; D unclear. The germline V gene has CDR1 SGHRS and CDR2 YFSETQ. CDR3 length: 15 residues. Trimming cost V 7 bases and J 6 bases, with 19 bases left between them. The CDR3 protein is CASAEEGISHEKLFF. Written as DNA, the CDR3 is TGCGCCAGCGCCGAAGAAGGGATTTCACATGAAAAACTGTTTTTT.

This clonotype came up a few times. The chain is built from TRBV20-1 and TRBJ2-3; 7 nucleotides match TRBD2. The V gene end was trimmed by 5 bases and the J gene end by 1 base; junction bases not matched to a gene: 15. Per germline, CDR1 DFQATT and CDR2 SNEGSKA (reference sequence). This CDR3 comprises 17 residues. The CDR3: CSAGGPGGRGGTDTQYF. CDR3 DNA: TGCAGTGCTGGAGGTCCCGGCGGGAGAGGGGGCACAGATACGCAGTATTTT.

The chain has TRBV20-1 and TRBJ2-7, with D perhaps matching TRBD2 (6 bases). Trimming shortened V by 6 bases and J by 4 bases, and 25 bases separated the two germline ends. The length of the CDR3 is 16 residues. CDR1 is DFQATT, CDR2 SNEGSKA, per germline (reference sequence). This CDR3 is CSARTLAYGSGYEQYF. The CDR3 nucleotides read TGCAGTGCCCGTACTCTAGCGTACGGGAGTGGATACGAGCAGTACTTC.

V usage is TRBV12-3 or TRBV12-4 and J usage is TRBJ2-7, with D perhaps being TRBD1 or TRBD2 (5 bases each). CDR3 size: 13 residues. Trimming took 7 bases from V and 4 from J, leaving 14 bases between them. The CDR3 sequence: CASTRDPPYEQYF. The CDR3 DNA reads as TGTGCCAGCACCCGGGACCCACCTTACGAGCAGTACTTC.

The CDR3 protein is CATSRVISYEQYF. The CDR3 bases are TGTGCCACCAGCAGAGTAATATCCTACGAGCAGTACTTC. V gene TRBV15 combines with J gene TRBJ2-7, with D unclear. Germline CDR1 and CDR2: LNHNV and YYDKDF (reference sequence). The CDR3 has 13 residues. V was shortened by 1 base and J by 1 base, with 5 bases between the two germline ends.

This clonotype was recorded many times. The V gene is TRBV6-2 or TRBV6-3, the J gene TRBJ1-5, with D uncertain. Germline V gene sequence: CDR1 MNHEY, CDR2 SVGEGT. The CDR3 runs 13 residues. V lost 6 bases and J 9 bases, leaving 15 bases between the germline ends. The CDR3 reads CASRDRTGAPQHF. The CDR3 nucleotides read TGTGCCAGCAGAGATAGGACGGGTGCGCCCCAGCATTTT.